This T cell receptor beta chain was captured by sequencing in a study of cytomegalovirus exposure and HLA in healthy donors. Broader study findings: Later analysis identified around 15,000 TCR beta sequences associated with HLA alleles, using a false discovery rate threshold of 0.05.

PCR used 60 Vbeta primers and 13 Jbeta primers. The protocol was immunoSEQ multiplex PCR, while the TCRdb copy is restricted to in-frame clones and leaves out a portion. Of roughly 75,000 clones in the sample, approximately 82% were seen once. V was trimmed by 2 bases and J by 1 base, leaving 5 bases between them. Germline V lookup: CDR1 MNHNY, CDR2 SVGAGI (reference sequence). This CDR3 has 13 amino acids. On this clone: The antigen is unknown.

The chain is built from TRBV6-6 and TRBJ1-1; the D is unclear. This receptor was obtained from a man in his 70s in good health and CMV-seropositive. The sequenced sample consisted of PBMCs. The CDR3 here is CASSYTTNTEAFF. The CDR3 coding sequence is TGTGCCAGCAGTTACACTACGAACACTGAAGCTTTCTTT.